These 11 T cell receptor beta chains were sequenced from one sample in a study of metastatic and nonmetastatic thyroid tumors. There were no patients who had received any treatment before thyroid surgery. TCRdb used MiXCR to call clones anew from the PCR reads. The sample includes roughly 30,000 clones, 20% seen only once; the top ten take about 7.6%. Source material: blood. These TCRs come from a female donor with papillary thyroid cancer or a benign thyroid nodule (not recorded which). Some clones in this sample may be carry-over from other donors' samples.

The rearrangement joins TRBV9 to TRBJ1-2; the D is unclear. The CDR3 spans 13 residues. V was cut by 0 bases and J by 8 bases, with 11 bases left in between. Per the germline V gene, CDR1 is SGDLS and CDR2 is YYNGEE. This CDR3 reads CASSVDKGRGYTF. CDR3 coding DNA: TGTGCCAGCAGCGTAGATAAGGGAAGAGGCTACACCTTC.

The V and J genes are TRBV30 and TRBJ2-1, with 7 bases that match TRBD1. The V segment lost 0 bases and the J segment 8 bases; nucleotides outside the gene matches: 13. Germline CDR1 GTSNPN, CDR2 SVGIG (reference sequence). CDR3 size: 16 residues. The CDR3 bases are TGTGCCTGGAGTGTGTTACGGGACAGCGCTTGGGATGAGCAGTTCTTC. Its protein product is CAWSVLRDSAWDEQFF.

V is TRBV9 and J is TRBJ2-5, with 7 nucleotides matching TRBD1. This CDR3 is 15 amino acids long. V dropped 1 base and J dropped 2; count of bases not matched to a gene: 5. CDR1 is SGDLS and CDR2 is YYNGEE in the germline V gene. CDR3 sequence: CASSVSGGWQETQYF. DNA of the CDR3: TGTGCCAGCAGCGTATCAGGGGGTTGGCAAGAGACCCAGTACTTC.

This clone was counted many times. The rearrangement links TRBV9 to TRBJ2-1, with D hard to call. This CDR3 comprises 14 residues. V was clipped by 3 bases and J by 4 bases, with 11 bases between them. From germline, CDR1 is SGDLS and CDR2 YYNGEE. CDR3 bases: TGTGCCAGCAGCGCCCACCCTAATTACAATGAGCAGTTCTTC. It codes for CASSAHPNYNEQFF.

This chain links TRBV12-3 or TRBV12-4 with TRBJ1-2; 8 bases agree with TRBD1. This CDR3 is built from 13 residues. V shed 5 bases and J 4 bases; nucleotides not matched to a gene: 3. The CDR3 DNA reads TGTGCCAGCAGTAACACAGGGGGCTATGGCTACACCTTC. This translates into CASSNTGGYGYTF.

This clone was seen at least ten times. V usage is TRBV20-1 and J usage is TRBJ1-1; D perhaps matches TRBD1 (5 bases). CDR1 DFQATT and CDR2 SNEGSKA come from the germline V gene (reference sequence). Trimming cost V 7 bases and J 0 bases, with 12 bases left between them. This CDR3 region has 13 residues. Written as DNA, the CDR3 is TGCAGTGGTAGGGGCGGGTTGAACACTGAAGCTTTCTTT. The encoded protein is CSGRGGLNTEAFF.

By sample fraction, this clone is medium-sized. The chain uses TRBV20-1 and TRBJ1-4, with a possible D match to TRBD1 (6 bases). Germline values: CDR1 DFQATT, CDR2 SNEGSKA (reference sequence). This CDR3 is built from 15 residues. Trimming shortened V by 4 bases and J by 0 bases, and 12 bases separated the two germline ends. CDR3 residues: CSATTDSATNEKLFF. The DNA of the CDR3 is TGCAGTGCTACCACGGACAGTGCAACTAATGAAAAACTGTTTTTT.

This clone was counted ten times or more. Written as DNA, the CDR3 is TGTGCCAGCAGCCCAGGGCGGTTGAATCCCACTGAAGCTTTCTTT. Amino acids: CASSPGRLNPTEAFF. This rearrangement joins TRBV6-1 to TRBJ1-1; weak D call: TRBD1 (5 bases). V was clipped by 6 bases and J by 4 bases, with 18 bases between them. CDR1 is MNHNS and CDR2 is SASEGT in the germline V gene. This CDR3 spans 15 amino acids.

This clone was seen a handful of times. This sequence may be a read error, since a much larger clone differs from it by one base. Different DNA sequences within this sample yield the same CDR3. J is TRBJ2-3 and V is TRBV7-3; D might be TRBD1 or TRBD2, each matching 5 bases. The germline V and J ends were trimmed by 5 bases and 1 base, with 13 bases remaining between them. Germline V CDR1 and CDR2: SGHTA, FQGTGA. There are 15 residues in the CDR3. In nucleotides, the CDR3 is TGTGCCAGCAGCCGCGATGGGGGAGGCACAGATACGCAGTATTTT. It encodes CASSRDGGGTDTQYF.

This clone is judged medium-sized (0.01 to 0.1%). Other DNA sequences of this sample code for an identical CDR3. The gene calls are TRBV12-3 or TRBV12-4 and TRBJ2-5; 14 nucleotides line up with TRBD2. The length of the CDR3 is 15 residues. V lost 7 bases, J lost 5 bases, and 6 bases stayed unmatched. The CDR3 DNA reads TGTGCCAGCACCAAGACTAGCGGGGGGGGTGAGACCCAGTACTTC. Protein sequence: CASTKTSGGGETQYF.

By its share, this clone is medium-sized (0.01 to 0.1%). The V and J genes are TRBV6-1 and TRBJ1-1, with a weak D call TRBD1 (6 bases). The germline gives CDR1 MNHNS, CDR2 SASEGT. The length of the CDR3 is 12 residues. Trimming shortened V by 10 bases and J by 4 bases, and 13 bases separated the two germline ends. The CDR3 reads CATDTGTTEAFF. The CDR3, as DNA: TGTGCCACTGATACAGGGACCACTGAAGCTTTCTTT.